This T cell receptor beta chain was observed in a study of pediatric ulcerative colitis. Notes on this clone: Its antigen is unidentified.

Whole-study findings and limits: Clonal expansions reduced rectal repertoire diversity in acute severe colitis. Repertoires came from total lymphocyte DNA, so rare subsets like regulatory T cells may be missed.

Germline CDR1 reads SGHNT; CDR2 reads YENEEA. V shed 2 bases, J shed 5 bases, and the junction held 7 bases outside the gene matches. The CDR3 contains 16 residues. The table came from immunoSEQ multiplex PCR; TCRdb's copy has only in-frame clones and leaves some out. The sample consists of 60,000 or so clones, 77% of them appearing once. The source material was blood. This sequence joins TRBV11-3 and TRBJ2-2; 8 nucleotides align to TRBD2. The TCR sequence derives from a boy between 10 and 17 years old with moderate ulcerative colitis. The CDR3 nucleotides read TGTGCCAGCAGCTTAAATAGCGGGATAGGAACCGGGGAGCTGTTTTTT. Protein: CASSLNSGIGTGELFF.